A single sample gave rise to the 17 T cell receptor beta chains below, sequenced in a study of beta chain features in type 1 diabetes. Study results and limitations: Moderate yet significant TCRB CDR3 shortening was seen in Type 1 diabetes patients in all four CD4+ subsets.

No cognate antigen is known for these TCRs. The authors reverse transcribed all of the isolated RNA, so sequencing captured expressed TCRB transcripts. The repertoire was sequenced with immunoSEQ multiplex PCR; TCRdb's copy has only in-frame clones and lacks some. The sample lists about 150,000 clones; around 10% were seen once. The sequenced material came from central memory CD4+ T cells from blood. These TCRs come from a man younger than 40 with type 1 diabetes.

Details on this clone: At the DNA level, this CDR3 is encoded by other sequences in the same sample as well. This rearrangement joins TRBV2 to TRBJ1-5; D might be TRBD1 (5 bases). The CDR3 loop spans 14 amino acids. Germline CDR1 SNHLY, CDR2 FYNNEI. Deletions cut 2 bases from V and 6 bases from J, with 11 bases between. The CDR3 here is CASSENQGSQPQHF. The CDR3 DNA reads TGTGCCAGCAGTGAAAATCAGGGTTCTCAGCCCCAGCATTTT.

The V call is TRBV6-5, the J call TRBJ2-2; 7 bases line up with TRBD1. The germline V gene has CDR1 MNHEY and CDR2 SVGAGI. This CDR3 comprises 15 residues. With V trimmed by 4 bases and J by 9 bases, 11 bases remained unmatched. The CDR3 reads CASSFRPNRGRELFF. CDR3 nucleotide sequence: TGTGCCAGCAGTTTCCGACCCAACAGGGGTCGGGAGCTGTTTTTT.

J is TRBJ2-5 and V is TRBV6-4; TRBD2 agrees at 12 bases. In germline, CDR1 is MRHNA, CDR2 SNTAGT. Losses at the gene ends were 6 bases for V and 4 bases for J; bases not matched to a gene: 6. The CDR3 sequence is 15 residues long. The CDR3 region is CASSETSGSAETQYF. DNA for the CDR3: TGTGCCAGCAGCGAGACTAGCGGGAGTGCAGAGACCCAGTACTTC.

This clone showed up just a few times. The CDR3 DNA follows: TGTGCCTGGGGTCTCCTAGCGGGAAGCGCAGATACGCAGTATTTT. Protein: CAWGLLAGSADTQYF. This chain connects TRBV30 to TRBJ2-3; 9 bases agree with TRBD2. Germline loops: CDR1 GTSNPN, CDR2 SVGIG (reference sequence). This CDR3 has 15 residues. With 5 bases clipped from V and 4 bases from J, the junction kept 10 bases outside the gene matches. Combining the CDR3 with reference TRBV30 and TRBJ2-3 gives the whole variable domain SQTIHQWPATLVQPVGSPLSLECTVEGTSNPNLYWYRQAAGRGLQLLFYSVGIGQISSEVPQNLSASRPQDRQFILSSKKLLLSDSGFYLCAWGLLAGSADTQYFGPGTRLTVL.

The chain uses TRBV7-8 and TRBJ2-1; TRBD2 is a possible D gene (5 bases). Trimming left V 5 bases short and J 2 bases short, with 13 bases between. The CDR3 totals 15 residues. Germline V gives CDR1 SGHVS, CDR2 FQNEAQ. The CDR3 is CASSPTSDPYNEQFF. Written as DNA, the CDR3 is TGTGCCAGCAGCCCTACTAGTGACCCCTACAATGAGCAGTTCTTC.

The chain is built from TRBV28 and TRBJ2-3, with 9 nucleotides matching TRBD2. Germline CDR1 and CDR2: MDHEN and SYDVKM. V lost 8 bases, J lost 3 bases, and 9 bases stayed unmatched. The CDR3 covers 15 residues. Here the CDR3 reads CASGRTAGGTDTQYF. For the CDR3, the DNA is TGTGCCAGCGGACGTACGGCGGGGGGGACAGATACGCAGTATTTT. The variable domain in full, completed from reference TRBV28 and TRBJ2-3, reads DVKVTQSSRYLVKRTGEKVFLECVQDMDHENMFWYRQDPGLGLRLIYFSYDVKMKEKGDIPEGYSVSREKKERFSLILESASTNQTSMYLCASGRTAGGTDTQYFGPGTRLTVL.

This rearrangement joins TRBV12-5 to TRBJ2-3, with D possibly TRBD1 on 5 matching bases. The CDR3 runs to 15 residues. CDR1 is LGHNT and CDR2 is FRNRAP in the germline V gene. The ends were cut back, 3 bases at V and 2 bases at J, with 12 bases in the middle. Here the CDR3 reads CASGLGHSNTDTQYF. The CDR3 DNA reads TGTGCTAGTGGTTTAGGACATTCCAACACAGATACGCAGTATTTT.

CDR3 protein: CASSSRTGESNEQFF. The CDR3 DNA sequence: TGTGCCAGCAGCTCCCGGACAGGGGAGAGCAATGAGCAGTTCTTC. V and J are TRBV7-9 and TRBJ2-1; TRBD1 matches at 9 bases. The CDR3 has 15 amino acids. Germline V gene lookup returns CDR1 SEHNR and CDR2 FQNEAQ (reference sequence). With V trimmed by 4 bases and J by 6 bases, 7 bases remained unmatched.

This rearrangement joins TRBV5-4 to TRBJ1-2, with 8 bases matching TRBD1. Germline-derived CDR1 and CDR2 are SGHNT and YYREEE (reference sequence). The CDR3 extends over 14 amino acids. Trimming took 1 base from V and 5 from J; bases not matched to a gene: 4. CDR3 amino acids: CASSLNQGAYGYTF. CDR3 coding DNA: TGTGCCAGCAGCTTGAACCAGGGGGCATATGGCTACACCTTC.

A few counts support this clone. This chain joins TRBV2 and TRBJ2-1, with TRBD2 matching over 7 bases. Germline assignment: CDR1 SNHLY and CDR2 FYNNEI. There are 15 residues in the CDR3. The V gene end was trimmed by 3 bases and the J gene end by 6 bases; junction bases not matched to a gene: 8. The CDR3 protein is CASSDGTTGFNEQFF. The DNA of the CDR3 is TGTGCCAGCAGTGACGGGACTACCGGGTTCAATGAGCAGTTCTTC.

The chain has TRBV11-2 and TRBJ1-5; 11 nucleotides agree with TRBD1. CDR1 is SGHAT, CDR2 FQNNGV, per germline. The CDR3 consists of 16 residues. V was pared by 5 bases and J by 5 bases, with 8 bases of the junction left unmatched. The CDR3 here is CASSLTGQGAYQPQHF. CDR3 nucleotide sequence: TGTGCCAGCAGCCTAACCGGACAGGGGGCTTATCAGCCCCAGCATTTT.

There are a few counts of this clone. The chain couples TRBV15 to TRBJ2-1; 7 bases are a match to TRBD2. Germline CDR1 reads LNHNV; CDR2 reads YYDKDF (reference sequence). V shed 3 bases and J 9 bases; nucleotides not matched to a gene: 5. The CDR3 runs to 13 residues. Here the CDR3 reads CATSRGGVTEQFF. The CDR3 DNA is TGTGCCACCAGCAGGGGGGGGGTCACTGAGCAGTTCTTC. The whole variable domain, remainder taken from reference TRBV15 and TRBJ2-1, is DAMVIQNPRYQVTQFGKPVTLSCSQTLNHNVMYWYQQKSSQAPKLLFHYYDKDFNNEADTPDNFQSRRPNTSFCFLDIRSPGLGDTAMYLCATSRGGVTEQFFGPGTRLTVL.

This clone was detected only a few times. J is TRBJ1-2 and V is TRBV11-2; D is undetermined. Germline V gene sequence: CDR1 SGHAT, CDR2 FQNNGV. The CDR3 spans 13 residues. Trimming removed 6 bases from V and 9 bases from J, with 17 bases in between. This CDR3 reads CASRPTGLWSYTF. CDR3 nucleotides: TGTGCCAGCAGACCAACCGGGTTGTGGAGCTACACCTTC.

This clone was found a few times. V gene TRBV18 combines with J gene TRBJ1-1; possibly TRBD1 for D (5 bases). This CDR3 has 14 amino acids. Germline loops: CDR1 KGHSH, CDR2 LQKENI. The V end was cut by 5 bases, the J end by 3 bases, with 13 bases between. The DNA for the CDR3 is TGTGCCAGCTCAGCGGGTCGGGGGGACACTGAAGCTTTCTTT. Translation: CASSAGRGDTEAFF. Filled out from reference TRBV18 and TRBJ1-1, the complete variable domain reads NAGVMQNPRHLVRRRGQEARLRCSPMKGHSHVYWYRQLPEEGLKFMVYLQKENIIDESGMPKERFSAEFPKEGPSILRIQQVVRGDSAAYFCASSAGRGDTEAFFGQGTRLTVV.

This clone was picked up a small number of times. The chain couples TRBV7-9 to TRBJ2-3, with D tentatively TRBD2 (6 bases). V shed 4 bases and J shed 4 bases, with 15 bases lying between them. This CDR3 has 15 residues. Germline loops: CDR1 SEHNR, CDR2 FQNEAQ (reference sequence). Here the CDR3 reads CASSSLRDPPDTQYF. DNA for the CDR3: TGTGCCAGCAGCTCCTTGCGGGACCCCCCAGATACGCAGTATTTT.

V gene TRBV7-3 combines with J gene TRBJ2-1, with 8 positions matching TRBD2. This CDR3 spans 12 amino acids. The V segment lost 5 bases and the J segment 9 bases; nucleotides outside the gene matches: 3. Per germline, CDR1 SGHTA and CDR2 FQGTGA. CDR3 DNA: TGTGCCAGCAGCCTGGGACTAGGTGAGCAGTTCTTC. Encoded protein: CASSLGLGEQFF.

In its sample, this clone was seen a few times. V usage is TRBV27 and J usage is TRBJ2-1; 16 positions match TRBD2. Germline values: CDR1 MNHEY, CDR2 SMNVEV (reference sequence). V trimming: 2 bases; J trimming: 5 bases; junction bases outside the gene matches: 9. The CDR3 runs to 19 residues. CDR3 protein: CASSLAGLAGGPGDNEQFF. The CDR3 nucleotides read TGTGCCAGCAGTTTAGCGGGACTAGCGGGAGGGCCAGGTGACAATGAGCAGTTCTTC.